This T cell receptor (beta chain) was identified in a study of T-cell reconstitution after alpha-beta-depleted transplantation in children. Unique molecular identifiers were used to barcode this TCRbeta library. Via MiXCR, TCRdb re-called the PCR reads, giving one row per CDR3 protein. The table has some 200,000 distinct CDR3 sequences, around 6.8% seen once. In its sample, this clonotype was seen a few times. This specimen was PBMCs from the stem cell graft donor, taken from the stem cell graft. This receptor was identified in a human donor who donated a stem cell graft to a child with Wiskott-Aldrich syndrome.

The CDR3 reads CASSLEPGPSQPQHF. CDR3 sequence (DNA): TGCGCCAGCAGCTTGGAGCCGGGGCCGAGCCAGCCCCAGCATTTT. The V call is TRBV5-1, the J call TRBJ1-5; possibly TRBD1 for D (5 bases). V was trimmed by 0 bases and J by 7 bases, leaving 14 bases between them. There are 15 residues in the CDR3. CDR1 SGHRS and CDR2 YFSETQ come from the germline V gene.